This T cell receptor (beta chain) was documented in a study of beta chain features in type 1 diabetes. The CDR3 runs 14 residues. The germline CDR1 and CDR2 sequences are GTSNPN and SVGIG (reference sequence). V was cut by 3 bases and J by 3 bases, with 14 bases left in between. Study-level points and caveats: Type 1 diabetes patients showed a moderate but significant shortening of TCRB CDR3s in all four CD4+ subsets.

Reverse transcribing all isolated RNA meant expressed TCRB transcripts were sequenced. The average read count of naive, central memory and regulatory T cell samples was about 3.57 million. Sequencing used immunoSEQ multiplex PCR; TCRdb keeps in-frame clones, though not all of them. The table records about 700,000 clones, around 15% of them present only once. CD45RO/CCR7/CD25/CD127/CD95/CD27 staining was used to isolate CD4+ naive, central memory, regulatory and stem cell-like memory cells by sorting. Remarks on this clone: Antigen unknown.

The source material was naive CD4+ T cells from blood. This TCR came from a man between 18 and 35 years old with type 1 diabetes. V gene TRBV30 combines with J gene TRBJ1-2; D uncertain. This CDR3 reads CAWSPGGIDYGYTF. The CDR3 DNA reads TGTGCCTGGAGCCCGGGAGGAATAGACTATGGCTACACCTTC.